This is a list of T cell receptor beta chains from one sample in a study of T cell changes during pregnancy in multiple sclerosis. The table came from immunoSEQ multiplex PCR; TCRdb's copy has only in-frame clones and leaves some out. The sample has approximately 92,000 clones, 85% to 95% seen once; the top ten hold almost 1%. Sequencing was performed on peripheral blood, taken after pregnancy. These TCRs come from a female donor with multiple sclerosis, enrolled in a pregnancy study. CDR3s include the opening cysteine and the closing phenylalanine or tryptophan. D genes are given only for firm matches. Clone sizes are given selectively: once, few, many, or a class where the clone is expanded.

clone_size: NA; v_call: TRBV19; j_call: TRBJ2-7; d_call: NA; cdr3_aa: CASSKLGRGRKDEQYF; cdr3_nt: TGTGCCAGTAGTAAACTAGGCAGGGGCAGAAAAGACGAGCAGTACTTC
clone_size: NA; v_call: TRBV13; j_call: TRBJ1-1; d_call: NA; cdr3_aa: CASSPRTEAFF; cdr3_nt: TGTGCCAGCAGCCCGAGGACTGAAGCTTTCTTT
clone_size: NA; v_call: TRBV10-2; j_call: TRBJ2-7; d_call: NA; cdr3_aa: CASSESGVGTSSYEQYF; cdr3_nt: TGCGCCAGCAGTGAGTCGGGGGTAGGGACTTCCTCCTACGAGCAGTACTTC
clone_size: NA; v_call: TRBV5-1; j_call: TRBJ2-2; d_call: TRBD2; cdr3_aa: CASGGRDLNTGELFF; cdr3_nt: TGCGCCAGCGGGGGGAGGGACTTGAACACCGGGGAGCTGTTTTTT
clone_size: NA; v_call: TRBV5-1; j_call: TRBJ2-1; d_call: TRBD2; cdr3_aa: CASRVSAGSLNEQFF; cdr3_nt: TGCGCCAGCAGAGTTTCAGCGGGATCCTTAAATGAGCAGTTCTTC
clone_size: NA; v_call: TRBV9; j_call: TRBJ2-5; d_call: TRBD2; cdr3_aa: CASSGGLGRGETQYF; cdr3_nt: TGTGCCAGCAGCGGGGGACTAGGGAGGGGAGAGACCCAGTACTTC
clone_size: NA; v_call: TRBV28; j_call: TRBJ1-1; d_call: NA; cdr3_aa: CASSLQITEAFF; cdr3_nt: TGTGCCAGCAGTTTGCAGATCACTGAAGCTTTCTTT
clone_size: NA; v_call: TRBV5-1; j_call: TRBJ2-7; d_call: TRBD2; cdr3_aa: CASSLYAGGGSEQYF; cdr3_nt: TGCGCCAGCAGCTTGTATGCGGGAGGGGGCTCCGAGCAGTACTTC
clone_size: NA; v_call: TRBV7-3; j_call: TRBJ2-7; d_call: TRBD1; cdr3_aa: CASSSQQGVEQYF; cdr3_nt: TGTGCCAGCAGCTCCCAACAGGGGGTCGAGCAGTACTTC
clone_size: few; v_call: TRBV7-6; j_call: TRBJ1-1; d_call: NA; cdr3_aa: CASSSPQGLNTEAFF; cdr3_nt: TGTGCCAGCAGCTCGCCGCAGGGTCTGAACACTGAAGCTTTCTTT
clone_size: NA; v_call: TRBV10-3; j_call: TRBJ1-1; d_call: NA; cdr3_aa: CAISESSVSTNTEAFF; cdr3_nt: TGTGCCATCAGTGAGTCTAGCGTCTCCACGAACACTGAAGCTTTCTTT
clone_size: NA; v_call: TRBV30; j_call: TRBJ2-2; d_call: NA; cdr3_aa: CAWSPGTAVTGELFF; cdr3_nt: TGTGCCTGGAGTCCGGGTACAGCGGTTACCGGGGAGCTGTTTTTT
clone_size: NA; v_call: TRBV5-6; j_call: TRBJ2-3; d_call: TRBD2; cdr3_aa: CASSLVSGGRTDTQYF; cdr3_nt: TGTGCCAGCAGCTTGGTGTCGGGAGGGCGGACAGATACGCAGTATTTT
clone_size: NA; v_call: TRBV5-6; j_call: TRBJ1-1; d_call: NA; cdr3_aa: CVATYRGGMNTEAFF; cdr3_nt: TGTGTCGCCACTTATAGGGGGGGGATGAACACTGAAGCTTTCTTT
clone_size: NA; v_call: TRBV2; j_call: TRBJ2-7; d_call: TRBD2; cdr3_aa: CASRALAGGNHEQYF; cdr3_nt: TGTGCCAGCAGGGCTCTAGCGGGAGGTAACCACGAGCAGTACTTC
clone_size: NA; v_call: TRBV11-2; j_call: TRBJ1-2; d_call: NA; cdr3_aa: CASSFTHGYTF; cdr3_nt: TGTGCCAGCAGCTTTACTCATGGCTACACCTTC
clone_size: NA; v_call: TRBV5-4; j_call: TRBJ2-7; d_call: TRBD2; cdr3_aa: CASSPGTSLEQYF; cdr3_nt: TGTGCCAGCAGCCCAGGGACTAGCCTCGAGCAGTACTTC
clone_size: NA; v_call: TRBV28; j_call: TRBJ1-3; d_call: TRBD1; cdr3_aa: CASSLNRGRNTIYF; cdr3_nt: TGTGCCAGCAGCCTTAACAGGGGAAGAAACACCATATATTTT
clone_size: NA; v_call: TRBV9; j_call: TRBJ2-1; d_call: NA; cdr3_aa: CASSAGGSNEQFF; cdr3_nt: TGTGCCAGCAGTGCTGGAGGGAGCAATGAGCAGTTCTTC
clone_size: NA; v_call: TRBV9; j_call: TRBJ1-3; d_call: NA; cdr3_aa: CASSSLGLYSGNTIYF; cdr3_nt: TGTGCCAGCAGCTCTCTGGGCCTTTACTCTGGAAACACCATATATTTT
clone_size: once; v_call: TRBV29-1; j_call: TRBJ2-7; d_call: NA; cdr3_aa: CSVIGLAFEQYF; cdr3_nt: TGCAGCGTTATCGGGCTAGCATTCGAGCAGTACTTC
clone_size: NA; v_call: TRBV7-3; j_call: TRBJ2-1; d_call: NA; cdr3_aa: CASSLMADNEQFF; cdr3_nt: TGTGCCAGCAGCTTAATGGCAGACAATGAGCAGTTCTTC
clone_size: NA; v_call: TRBV27; j_call: TRBJ2-1; d_call: NA; cdr3_aa: CASSFSLYNEQFF; cdr3_nt: TGTGCCAGCAGTTTCTCTCTTTACAATGAGCAGTTCTTC
clone_size: NA; v_call: TRBV7-9; j_call: TRBJ1-5; d_call: NA; cdr3_aa: CASSSESQGYSNQPQHF; cdr3_nt: TGTGCCAGCAGCTCGGAATCCCAGGGGTATAGCAATCAGCCCCAGCATTTT
clone_size: NA; v_call: TRBV10-3; j_call: TRBJ2-1; d_call: TRBD2; cdr3_aa: CAISRTSGIETYNEQFF; cdr3_nt: TGTGCCATCAGTAGGACTAGCGGGATCGAGACCTACAATGAGCAGTTCTTC
clone_size: NA; v_call: TRBV10-2; j_call: TRBJ1-1; d_call: TRBD1; cdr3_aa: CASTYRGPNTEAFF; cdr3_nt: TGCGCCAGCACATACAGGGGGCCTAACACTGAAGCTTTCTTT
clone_size: NA; v_call: TRBV19; j_call: TRBJ1-1; d_call: NA; cdr3_aa: CASSIGTENTEAFF; cdr3_nt: TGTGCCAGTAGTATAGGGACAGAGAACACTGAAGCTTTCTTT